The rows below give T cell receptor beta chains drawn from one sample of a study of T cells in Graves' hyperthyroidism and ophthalmopathy. Via MiXCR, TCRdb re-called the multiplex PCR reads, giving one row per CDR3 protein. The table includes 700,000 to 950,000 distinct CDR3 sequences, about a third detected once. Sequencing was done on a sample of blood. All receptors come from a woman aged 40 to 50 with Graves' hyperthyroidism. CDR3s include the opening cysteine and the closing phenylalanine or tryptophan. A D gene is named only where the DNA matches it firmly. A clone size is listed for some rows: how often the clone was seen (once, few, many), or a class if it is expanded.

size | D | J | V | CDR3 | DNA
many | TRBD1 | TRBJ1-6 | TRBV20-1 | CSARDPGQRPLHF | TGCAGTGCTAGAGACCCGGGACAGAGGCCCCTCCACTTT
NA | TRBD1 | TRBJ1-5 | TRBV18 | CASSPTGEGQPQHF | TGTGCCAGCTCACCGACAGGGGAGGGTCAGCCCCAGCATTTT
NA | NA | TRBJ2-5 | TRBV27 | CASSLWQGAETQYF | TGTGCCAGCAGTTTATGGCAGGGCGCAGAGACCCAGTACTTC
many | NA | TRBJ1-2 | TRBV15 | CATSRGHRDGYGYTF | TGTGCCACCAGCAGGGGCCACCGGGACGGCTATGGCTACACCTTC
NA | NA | TRBJ2-5 | TRBV30 | CAWRGQLQETQYF | TGTGCCTGGCGAGGACAGCTACAAGAGACCCAGTACTTC
few | NA | TRBJ2-7 | TRBV5-8 | CASSLNPLAGSYEQYF | TGTGCCAGCAGCTTAAATCCACTTGCGGGATCCTACGAGCAGTACTTC
NA | NA | TRBJ2-7 | TRBV10-3 | CAISEGSASSYEQYF | TGTGCCATCAGTGAAGGATCAGCGAGCTCCTACGAGCAGTACTTC
few | NA | TRBJ2-7 | TRBV10-3 | CASVLRSGYEQYF | TGTGCCAGCGTTCTTAGGTCAGGATACGAGCAGTACTTC
NA | NA | TRBJ1-2 | TRBV10-3 | CAISADRGYGYTF | TGTGCCATCAGCGCCGACAGAGGATATGGCTACACCTTC
few | NA | TRBJ1-5 | TRBV29-1 | CSVGELNQPQHF | TGCAGCGTCGGGGAGCTAAATCAGCCCCAGCATTTT
many | NA | TRBJ2-7 | TRBV19 | CASSSGGDRTGEQYF | TGTGCCAGTAGCTCGGGCGGGGACCGGACTGGCGAGCAGTACTTC
once | TRBD1 | TRBJ1-1 | TRBV6-4 | CASSPTGTGDTEAFF | TGTGCCAGCAGTCCCACCGGGACAGGGGACACTGAAGCTTTCTTT
few | NA | TRBJ2-5 | TRBV6-5 | CATTRGYQETQYF | TGTGCCACTACAAGGGGGTACCAAGAGACCCAGTACTTC
NA | NA | TRBJ2-7 | TRBV24-1 | CATSDRGGAGNEQYF | TGTGCCACCAGTGACAGGGGGGGAGCAGGCAATGAGCAGTACTTC
NA | NA | TRBJ2-7 | TRBV19 | CASSIQEGSYEQYF | TGTGCCAGTAGTATTCAAGAGGGCTCCTACGAGCAGTACTTC
NA | NA | TRBJ2-3 | TRBV25-1 | CASSGIGGARTDTQYF | TGTGCCAGCAGTGGTATTGGGGGAGCTCGCACAGATACGCAGTATTTT
many | NA | TRBJ2-7 | TRBV9 | CASSVGGRVYEQYF | TGTGCCAGCAGCGTAGGGGGCAGGGTATACGAGCAGTACTTC
NA | TRBD1 | TRBJ1-1 | TRBV6-2/TRBV6-3 | CASSPNSQGIRTEAFF | TGTGCCAGCAGTCCTAATTCACAGGGGATCCGCACTGAAGCTTTCTTT
once | NA | TRBJ1-6 | TRBV7-2 | CASSIAESPLHF | TGTGCCAGTAGTATAGCGGAGTCACCCCTCCACTTT
NA | NA | TRBJ1-1 | TRBV6-6 | CASSYLGHTDAQNTEAFF | TGTGCCAGCAGTTACTTAGGACACACCGACGCCCAAAACACTGAAGCTTTCTTT
few | NA | TRBJ2-7 | TRBV7-2 | CASSHRPPDSSNFYEQYF | TGCGCCAGCAGCCACCGACCCCCTGACAGCTCCAATTTCTACGAGCAGTACTTC
many | NA | TRBJ1-2 | TRBV10-3 | CAISRAPYGYTF | TGTGCCATCAGTAGGGCACCTTATGGCTACACCTTC
NA | TRBD2 | TRBJ2-2 | TRBV10-3 | CASSLSIRRGGKNTGELFF | TGTGCCAGCAGTTTATCCATCCGACGGGGAGGGAAGAACACCGGGGAGCTGTTTTTT
few | TRBD1 | TRBJ2-7 | TRBV10-3 | CAISGSDREGGYEQYF | TGTGCCATCAGTGGATCTGACAGGGAAGGGGGTTACGAGCAGTACTTC
NA | NA | TRBJ1-3 | TRBV4-1 | CASSQEIVGSSGNTIYF | TGCGCCAGCAGCCAAGAAATTGTGGGGAGCTCTGGAAACACCATATATTTT
many | NA | TRBJ1-1 | TRBV7-2 | CASSPGHTMNTEAFF | TGCGCCAGCAGCCCCGGACACACCATGAACACTGAAGCTTTCTTT